The sequence of this TCR beta chain was determined in a study of shared clonotypes between healthy human individuals. The germline V gene encodes CDR1 MNHEY and CDR2 SMNVEV (reference sequence). This CDR3 comprises 14 residues. Deletions cut 6 bases from V and 0 bases from J, with 12 bases between. Repertoires were generated with immunoSEQ multiplex PCR, while TCRdb's copy carries only in-frame clones and drops some. The profile shows about 680,000 clones, roughly 73% of them singletons. This clone was counted many times. This chain uses TRBV27 with TRBJ2-7, with a possible D match to TRBD1 (5 bases). The sequence was collected from a woman aged 25 to 39 in good health. Material for sequencing was memory CD4+ T cells sorted from blood. Regarding subset: CD45RA-negative fraction. CDR3 residues: CASRVQESSYEQYF. The CDR3, as DNA: TGTGCCAGCAGGGTACAGGAGTCCTCCTACGAGCAGTACTTC.